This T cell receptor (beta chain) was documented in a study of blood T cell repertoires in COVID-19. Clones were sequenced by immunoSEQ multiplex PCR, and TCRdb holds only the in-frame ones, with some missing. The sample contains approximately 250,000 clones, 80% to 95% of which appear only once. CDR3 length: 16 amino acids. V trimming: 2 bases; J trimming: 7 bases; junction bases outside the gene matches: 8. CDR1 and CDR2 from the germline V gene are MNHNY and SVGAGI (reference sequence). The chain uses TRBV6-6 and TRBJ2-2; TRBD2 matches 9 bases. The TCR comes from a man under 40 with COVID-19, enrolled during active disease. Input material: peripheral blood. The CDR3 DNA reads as TGTGCCAGCAGTTACGCGGCTAGCGGGGCGGGCGGGGAGCTGTTTTTT. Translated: CASSYAASGAGGELFF.